This T cell receptor beta chain was observed in a study of post-analysis software for immune sequencing data. Findings of the study overall: Controls showed significantly higher normalized Chao1 diversity than did multiple sclerosis patients. Same-batch samples co-clustered strongly by F measure. In patients, about 5 TRBV segments were more frequent than in controls, with TRBV5-6, TRBV5-1 and TRBV20-1 among them.

This clonotype appeared once. Its antigen is unidentified. The CDR3 is made up of 15 amino acids. V trimming: 3 bases; J trimming: 4 bases; junction bases outside the gene matches: 1. Germline loops: CDR1 SGHTA, CDR2 FQGNSA. Unique molecular identifiers tagged the TCR beta cDNA libraries. Each CDR3 protein gets one entry after TCRdb re-called the PCR reads with MiXCR. Among about 540,000 distinct CDR3 sequences, around 31% were seen once, and the ten largest hold around 6.1%. J is TRBJ2-5 and V is TRBV7-2; 14 bases are shared with TRBD2. The specimen sequenced was blood. This receptor was identified in a girl aged 2-17 years with multiple sclerosis. CDR3 loop: CTSSFGLAGGETQYF. The DNA for the CDR3 is TGTACCAGCAGCTTCGGACTAGCGGGGGGAGAGACCCAGTACTTC. The whole variable domain, filled in from reference TRBV7-2 and TRBJ2-5, reads GAGVSQSPSNKVTEKGKDVELRCDPISGHTALYWYRQSLGQGLEFLIYFQGNSAPDKSGLPSDRFSAERTGGSVSTLTIQRTQQEDSAVYLCTSSFGLAGGETQYFGPGTRLLVL.